A single sample gave rise to the 20 T cell receptor beta chains below, sequenced in a study of Ad26.COV2.S vaccination and SARS-CoV-2 variants. Treatment specified: about 20 received Ad26.COV2.S at low or high dose, single or two shots; about 5 received placebo; per-sample allocation not given. Day 63 after the first injection of vaccine or placebo was the sampling time. Sequencing was performed with immunoSEQ multiplex PCR; in TCRdb, only in-frame clones are kept and a portion is missing. The sample records about 400,000 clones, about 89% being singletons. Sample: peripheral blood, taken in a trial of Ad26.COV2.S vaccine versus placebo. The receptors shown here come from a person aged 18-65 years who received the Ad26.COV2.S COVID-19 vaccine or a placebo.

V gene TRBV9 combines with J gene TRBJ1-2; 11 bases are a match to TRBD1. Germline V CDR1 and CDR2: SGDLS, YYNGEE. V shed 0 bases, J shed 2 bases, and the junction held 0 bases outside the gene matches. The CDR3 is 15 amino acids. In nucleotides, the CDR3 is TGTGCCAGCAGCGTAGGGACAGGGGGCAACTATGGCTACACCTTC. Its translation is CASSVGTGGNYGYTF.

V is TRBV3-1 (or the pseudogene TRBV3-2) and J is TRBJ2-7, with D uncertain. The CDR3 loop spans 13 amino acids. CDR1 is LGHDT and CDR2 is YNNKEL in the germline V gene (reference sequence). Trimming left V 1 base short and J 1 base short, with 5 bases between. The CDR3 DNA is TGTGCCAGCAGCCAAGTATTTTCCTACGAGCAGTACTTC. Amino acid sequence: CASSQVFSYEQYF.

There are a few counts of this clone. At the DNA level, this CDR3 is encoded by other sequences in the same sample as well. V is TRBV6-4 and J is TRBJ2-1, with a weak D call TRBD1 (5 bases). V lost 3 bases to trimming and J lost 2 bases, with 5 bases between them. The length of the CDR3 is 13 residues. The germline CDR1 and CDR2 sequences are MRHNA and SNTAGT. The CDR3 loop is CASSEDTYNEQFF. The CDR3 bases are TGTGCCAGCAGTGAGGACACCTACAATGAGCAGTTCTTC.

The chain carries TRBV6-5 and TRBJ2-7; D remains ambiguous. CDR3 size: 13 residues. Germline V CDR1 and CDR2: MNHEY, SVGAGI. V lost 3 bases, J lost 7 bases, and 13 bases lay in between. The CDR3 region is CASSYRQLGEQYF. CDR3 DNA sequence: TGTGCCAGCAGTTATCGCCAGTTGGGTGAGCAGTACTTC.

The genes are TRBV3-1 (or the pseudogene TRBV3-2) and TRBJ2-2; D not resolved. Trimming cost V 0 bases and J 8 bases, with 10 bases left between them. Germline CDR1 reads LGHDT; CDR2 reads YNNKEL (reference sequence). The CDR3 is 14 amino acids. CDR3 protein: CASSQEADGGELFF. The CDR3, as DNA: TGTGCCAGCAGCCAAGAGGCGGATGGGGGGGAGCTGTTTTTT.

CDR3 in amino acids: CASSVGGRGTDTQYF. For the CDR3, the DNA is TGTGCCAGCTCAGTGGGCGGCAGGGGAACAGATACGCAGTATTTT. The genes are TRBV6-5 and TRBJ2-3, with D tentatively TRBD1 (6 bases). The germline V gene has CDR1 MNHEY and CDR2 SVGAGI. The CDR3 has 15 amino acids. V was pared by 8 bases and J by 3 bases, with 18 bases between.

J is TRBJ2-1 and V is TRBV28; possible D gene TRBD1, 7 bases. Trimming cost V 2 bases and J 1 base, with 12 bases left between them. Per germline, CDR1 MDHEN and CDR2 SYDVKM. This CDR3 is 16 amino acids long. In DNA, the CDR3 is TGTGCCAGCAGTTTAACAGGGGCGGGATCCTACAATGAGCAGTTCTTC. Its protein is CASSLTGAGSYNEQFF. Using reference TRBV28 and TRBJ2-1 for the parts outside the CDR3, the full variable domain is DVKVTQSSRYLVKRTGEKVFLECVQDMDHENMFWYRQDPGLGLRLIYFSYDVKMKEKGDIPEGYSVSREKKERFSLILESASTNQTSMYLCASSLTGAGSYNEQFFGPGTRLTVL.

The genes are TRBV10-1 and TRBJ1-2, with 9 bases lining up with TRBD1. J gave up 5 bases and V 7 bases, and 8 bases lay outside the gene matches. The CDR3 runs to 14 residues. CDR1 and CDR2 (germline): WNHNN, SYGVQD (reference sequence). The CDR3 bases are TGCGCCAGCAAATGGACAGGGGCGGAGTATGGCTACACCTTC. Translating gives CASKWTGAEYGYTF.

The chain couples TRBV10-3 to TRBJ1-1; D perhaps matches TRBD1 (5 bases). The germline CDR1 and CDR2 sequences are ENHRY and SYGVKD. The length of the CDR3 is 14 residues. V lost 4 bases and J lost 1, with 10 bases in between. In nucleotides, the CDR3 is TGTGCCATCAGTGGCGGGGGGAGGAACACTGAAGCTTTCTTT. Encoded protein: CAISGGGRNTEAFF.

This rearrangement joins TRBV7-9 to TRBJ2-1; 12 bases fit TRBD2. Germline V gives CDR1 SEHNR, CDR2 FQNEAQ (reference sequence). This CDR3 comprises 15 residues. Trimming cost V 6 bases and J 4 bases; bases outside gene matches: 4. CDR3 DNA: TGTGCCAGCAGTCTCACTAGCGGGGGGTACAATGAGCAGTTCTTC. This encodes CASSLTSGGYNEQFF.

The V and J genes are TRBV5-1 and TRBJ2-1; perhaps TRBD2 as D (5 bases). The CDR3 is 16 residues long. Germline assignment: CDR1 SGHRS and CDR2 YFSETQ. The V end was cut by 7 bases, the J end by 0 bases, with 17 bases between. The CDR3 sequence: CASHLDRTPSYNEQFF. The CDR3, as DNA: TGCGCCAGCCATTTGGATCGGACTCCCTCCTACAATGAGCAGTTCTTC.

The chain recombines TRBV10-3 with TRBJ1-1; 9 bases are a match to TRBD1. With V trimmed by 6 bases and J by 10 bases, 12 bases remained unmatched. The germline V gene has CDR1 ENHRY and CDR2 SYGVKD. This CDR3 contains 14 residues. CDR3 nucleotide sequence: TGTGCCATCAGCCCAGGGACAGGGACATTCGCAGCTTTCTTT. Its translation is CAISPGTGTFAAFF.

The CDR3 DNA is TGTGCCATCAAGGGGAGCTCCTACGAGCAGTACTTC. This codes for CAIKGSSYEQYF. The chain carries TRBV10-3 and TRBJ2-7; either TRBD1 or TRBD2 may supply D (5 bases each). CDR1 and CDR2 from the germline V gene are ENHRY and SYGVKD. V lost 7 bases, J lost 0 bases, and 7 bases lay in between. The CDR3 is made up of 12 amino acids.

This rearrangement joins TRBV7-9 to TRBJ2-7, with 8 bases fitting TRBD1. The CDR3 runs to 15 residues. The junction had 5 bases not matched to a gene; V was cut back by 4 bases and J by 0 bases. Germline CDR1 and CDR2: SEHNR and FQNEAQ (reference sequence). The DNA of the CDR3 is TGTGCCAGCAGCTCTCGGCAGGGGGCCTCCTACGAGCAGTACTTC. Translation gives CASSSRQGASYEQYF.

This chain connects TRBV11-3 to TRBJ2-1; D uncertain. Trimming took 5 bases from V and 5 from J, leaving 13 bases between them. This CDR3 has 14 amino acids. CDR1 SGHNT and CDR2 YENEEA come from the germline V gene. CDR3 residues: CASSALDRHNEQFF. In DNA, the CDR3 is TGTGCCAGCAGCGCCTTGGACCGCCACAATGAGCAGTTCTTC.

The chain recombines TRBV5-4 with TRBJ2-7, with a tentative D call TRBD1 (5 bases). The CDR3 totals 16 residues. Germline CDR1 is SGHNT and CDR2 is YYREEE (reference sequence). Trimming removed 0 bases from V and 5 bases from J, with 18 bases in between. The CDR3 loop reads CASSLDLPGAVDEQYF. CDR3 in DNA: TGTGCCAGCAGCTTGGACCTTCCTGGGGCGGTCGACGAGCAGTACTTC.

The V and J genes are TRBV30 and TRBJ1-3, with D unclear. Germline loops: CDR1 GTSNPN, CDR2 SVGIG (reference sequence). The CDR3 loop spans 16 amino acids. The V gene lost 4 bases and the J gene lost 0 bases, with 16 bases spanning the gap. CDR3 DNA sequence: TGTGCCTGGACCCTCCCCGGCTCCCTCTCTGGAAACACCATATATTTT. The encoded protein is CAWTLPGSLSGNTIYF.

This chain links TRBV29-1 with TRBJ2-3; 7 bases agree with TRBD2. Looked up from germline, CDR1 is SQVTM and CDR2 is ANQGSEA. Germline trimming cut 1 base from V and 8 bases from J; bases unmatched to any gene: 6. The CDR3 spans 13 residues. The DNA of the CDR3 is TGCAGCGTTGAAGCGACTAGCATAGGTACGCAGTATTTT. Protein product: CSVEATSIGTQYF.

CDR3 sequence reads: CAWSVAGGHGYTF. In DNA, the CDR3 is TGTGCCTGGAGTGTAGCAGGGGGACATGGCTACACCTTC. The chain recombines TRBV30 with TRBJ1-2; 7 bases are shared with TRBD1. The CDR3 sequence is 13 residues long. V was clipped by 0 bases and J by 6 bases; unmatched bases: 4. Germline V lookup: CDR1 GTSNPN, CDR2 SVGIG (reference sequence).

The chain carries TRBV19 and TRBJ2-1; tentatively, D is TRBD1 or TRBD2 (5 bases each). Between the trimmed V and J ends, which lost 7 bases and 0 bases, there was a span of 13 bases. Germline V gives CDR1 LNHDA, CDR2 SQIVND (reference sequence). The CDR3 runs to 15 residues. The CDR3 loop reads CASMGDSFSYNEQFF. The CDR3 nucleotides read TGTGCCAGTATGGGGGATTCATTCTCCTACAATGAGCAGTTCTTC.